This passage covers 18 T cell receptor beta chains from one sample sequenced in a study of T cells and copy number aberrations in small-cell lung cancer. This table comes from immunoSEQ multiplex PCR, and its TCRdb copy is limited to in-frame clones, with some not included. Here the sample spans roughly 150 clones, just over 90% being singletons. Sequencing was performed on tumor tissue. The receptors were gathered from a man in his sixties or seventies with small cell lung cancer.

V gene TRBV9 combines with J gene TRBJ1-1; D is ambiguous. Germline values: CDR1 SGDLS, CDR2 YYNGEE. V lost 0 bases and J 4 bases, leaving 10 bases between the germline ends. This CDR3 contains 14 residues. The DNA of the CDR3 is TGTGCCAGCAGCGTAGTCCCTCTGGGCACTGAAGCTTTCTTT. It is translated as CASSVVPLGTEAFF.

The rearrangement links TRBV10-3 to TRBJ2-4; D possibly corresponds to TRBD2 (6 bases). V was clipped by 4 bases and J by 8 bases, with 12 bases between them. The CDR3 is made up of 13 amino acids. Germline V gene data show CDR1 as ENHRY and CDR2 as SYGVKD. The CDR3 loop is CAISGGTGDIQYF. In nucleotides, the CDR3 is TGTGCCATCAGTGGCGGGACGGGTGACATTCAGTACTTC.

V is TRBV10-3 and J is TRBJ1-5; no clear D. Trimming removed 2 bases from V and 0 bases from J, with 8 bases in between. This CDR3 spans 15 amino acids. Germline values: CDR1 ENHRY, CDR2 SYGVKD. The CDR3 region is CAISEGRNSNQPQHF. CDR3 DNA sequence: TGTGCCATCAGTGAGGGTCGGAATAGCAATCAGCCCCAGCATTTT.

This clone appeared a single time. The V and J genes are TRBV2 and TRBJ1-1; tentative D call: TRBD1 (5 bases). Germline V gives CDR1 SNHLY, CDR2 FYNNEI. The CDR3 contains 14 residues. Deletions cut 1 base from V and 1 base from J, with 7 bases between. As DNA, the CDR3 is TGTGCCAGCAGTGAAGGGGGGGGGAACACTGAAGCTTTCTTT. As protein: CASSEGGGNTEAFF.

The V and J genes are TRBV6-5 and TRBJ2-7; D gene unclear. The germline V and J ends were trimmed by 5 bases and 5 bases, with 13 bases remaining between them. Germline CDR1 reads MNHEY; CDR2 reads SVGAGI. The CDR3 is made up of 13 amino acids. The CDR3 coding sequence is TGTGCCAGCAGTAAGACACGGGCCCACGAGCAGTACTTC. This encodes CASSKTRAHEQYF.

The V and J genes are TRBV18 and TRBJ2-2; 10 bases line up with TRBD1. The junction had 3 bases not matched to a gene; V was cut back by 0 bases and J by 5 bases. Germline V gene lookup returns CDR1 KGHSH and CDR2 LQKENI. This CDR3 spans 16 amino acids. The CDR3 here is CASSPPGQGLTGELFF. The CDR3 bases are TGTGCCAGCTCACCACCGGGACAGGGGTTAACCGGGGAGCTGTTTTTT.

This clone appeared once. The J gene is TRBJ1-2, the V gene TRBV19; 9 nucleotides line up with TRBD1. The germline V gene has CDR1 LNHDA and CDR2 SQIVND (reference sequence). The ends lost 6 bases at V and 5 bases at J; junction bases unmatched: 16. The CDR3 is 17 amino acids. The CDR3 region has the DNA TGTGCCAGTAGGCCGAGGACAGGGGACTACGGACTATATGGCTACACCTTC. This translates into CASRPRTGDYGLYGYTF.

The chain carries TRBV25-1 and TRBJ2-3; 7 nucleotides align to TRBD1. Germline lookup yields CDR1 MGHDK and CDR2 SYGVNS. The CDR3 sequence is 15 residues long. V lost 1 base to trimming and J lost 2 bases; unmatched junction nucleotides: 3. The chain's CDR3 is CASSEWQGVTDTQYF. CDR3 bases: TGTGCCAGCAGTGAATGGCAGGGGGTCACAGATACGCAGTATTTT.

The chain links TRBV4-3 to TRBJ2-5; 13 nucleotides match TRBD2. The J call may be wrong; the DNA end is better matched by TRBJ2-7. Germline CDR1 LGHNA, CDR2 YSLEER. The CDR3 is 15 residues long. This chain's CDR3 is CASSQGTSGRYEQYF. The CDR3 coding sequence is TGCGCCAGCAGCCAAGGGACTAGCGGGAGATACGAGCAGTACTTC.

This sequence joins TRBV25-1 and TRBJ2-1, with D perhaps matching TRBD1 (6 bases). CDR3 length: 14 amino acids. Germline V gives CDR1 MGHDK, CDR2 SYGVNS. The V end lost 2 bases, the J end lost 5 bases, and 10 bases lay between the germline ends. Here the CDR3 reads CASSEPGTHNEQFF. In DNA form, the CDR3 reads TGTGCCAGCAGTGAACCCGGGACACACAATGAGCAGTTCTTC.

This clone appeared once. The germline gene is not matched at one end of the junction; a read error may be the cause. The CDR3, as DNA: TGCAGTGCTAGAGACCCCGGGACGCTACACTTC. Its translation is CSARDPGTLHF. The chain couples TRBV20-1 to TRBJ2-5; D tentatively fits TRBD1 or TRBD2 (5 bases each). The V gene's germline CDR1 is DFQATT and CDR2 SNEGSKA (reference sequence). This CDR3 contains 11 residues.

The CDR3 protein is CATSRNRGQEAFF. In DNA form, the CDR3 reads TGTGCCACCAGCCGCAACAGGGGGCAGGAAGCTTTCTTT. This rearrangement joins TRBV15 to TRBJ1-1; 9 nucleotides line up with TRBD1. CDR1 is LNHNV, CDR2 YYDKDF, per germline (reference sequence). The V gene end was trimmed by 5 bases and the J gene end by 8 bases; junction bases not matched to a gene: 6. The CDR3 has 13 amino acids.

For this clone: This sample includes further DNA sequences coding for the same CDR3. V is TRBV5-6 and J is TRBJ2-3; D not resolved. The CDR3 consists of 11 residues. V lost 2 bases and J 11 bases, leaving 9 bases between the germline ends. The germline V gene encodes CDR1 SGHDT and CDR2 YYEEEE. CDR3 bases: TGTGCCAGCAGCTTTCTGAGACAGCAGTATTTT. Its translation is CASSFLRQQYF.

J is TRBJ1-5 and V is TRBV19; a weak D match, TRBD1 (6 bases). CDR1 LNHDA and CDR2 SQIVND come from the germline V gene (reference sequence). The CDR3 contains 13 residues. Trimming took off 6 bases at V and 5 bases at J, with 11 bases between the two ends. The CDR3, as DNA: TGTGCCAGTAGATTTGGGGGCGATCAGCCCCAGCATTTT. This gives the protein CASRFGGDQPQHF. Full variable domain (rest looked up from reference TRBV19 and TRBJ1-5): DGGITQSPKYLFRKEGQNVTLSCEQNLNHDAMYWYRQDPGQGLRLIYYSQIVNDFQKGDIAEGYSVSREKKESFPLTVTSAQKNPTAFYLCASRFGGDQPQHFGDGTRLSIL.

CDR3 sequence reads: CASSARGGDRGDTQYF. The CDR3 DNA follows: TGTGCCAGCAGCGCGAGAGGCGGGGATAGGGGAGATACGCAGTATTTT. This chain links TRBV9 with TRBJ2-3; weak D call: TRBD2 (6 bases). Deletions cut 3 bases from V and 5 bases from J, with 19 bases between. This CDR3 has 16 residues. Germline loops: CDR1 SGDLS, CDR2 YYNGEE. The whole variable domain, remainder taken from reference TRBV9 and TRBJ2-3, is DSGVTQTPKHLITATGQRVTLRCSPRSGDLSVYWYQQSLDQGLQFLIQYYNGEERAKGNILERFSAQQFPDLHSELNLSSLELGDSALYFCASSARGGDRGDTQYFGPGTRLTVL.

This CDR3 reads CASSQDSRGYGTGELFF. CDR3 in DNA: TGTGCCAGCAGCCAAGATTCGCGGGGGTACGGCACCGGGGAGCTGTTTTTT. The chain carries TRBV4-2 and TRBJ2-2; 7 bases are a match to TRBD2. The CDR3 covers 17 residues. CDR1 and CDR2 (germline): LGHNA, YNFKEQ. J lost 4 bases, V lost 0 bases, and 8 bases had no gene match.

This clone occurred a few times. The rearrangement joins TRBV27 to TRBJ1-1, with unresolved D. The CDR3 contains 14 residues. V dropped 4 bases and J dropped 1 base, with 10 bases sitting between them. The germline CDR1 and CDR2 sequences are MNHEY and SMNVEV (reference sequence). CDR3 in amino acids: CASSSSGPNTEAFF. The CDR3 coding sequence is TGTGCCAGCAGTTCCTCCGGCCCGAACACTGAAGCTTTCTTT.

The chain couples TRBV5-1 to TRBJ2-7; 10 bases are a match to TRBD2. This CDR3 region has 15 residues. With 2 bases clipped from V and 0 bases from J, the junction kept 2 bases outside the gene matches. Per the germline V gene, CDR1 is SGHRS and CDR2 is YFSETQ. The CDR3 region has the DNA TGCGCCAGCAGCTTTACTAGCGGGGACTCCTACGAGCAGTACGTC. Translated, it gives CASSFTSGDSYEQYV.